This entry features one TCR beta chain sequence. This record belongs to a study of technical replicates of blood from a handful of donors. Clones were sequenced by immunoSEQ multiplex PCR, and TCRdb holds only the in-frame ones, with some missing. The table has approximately 52,000 clones, approximately 90% seen once. The receptor was isolated from a human donor in good health. Some clones in this sample may be carry-over from other donors' samples. The source material was PBMCs.

Here the CDR3 DNA reads TGTGCCAGCAGTTTATTCCCGAGGCGGCAACTGGGTAATTCACCCCTCCACTTT. Protein sequence: CASSLFPRRQLGNSPLHF. The rearrangement links TRBV27 to TRBJ1-6; D gene uncertain. The ends were cut back, 1 base at V and 6 bases at J, with 19 bases in the middle. The CDR3 runs to 18 residues. In germline, CDR1 is MNHEY, CDR2 SMNVEV (reference sequence).